What follows is one T cell receptor beta chain and its context. The antigen is undetermined. The CDR3 is made up of 16 amino acids. V was clipped by 6 bases and J by 1 base; unmatched bases: 8. This sample stems from a study of T cell repertoires in cytomegalovirus infection. Study-wide context: From public TCR beta signatures came an indication of both CMV infection and matching HLA type. Overall study results and limits: Carriers of CMV and the relevant HLA type were discriminated by public TCR beta frequency. Within the response measured ex vivo, HLA-C-restricted CMV-specific TCR beta clonotypes were dominant.

Each CDR3 protein gets one entry after TCRdb re-called the reads with MiXCR. The sample holds about 890,000 distinct CDR3 sequences, approximately 31% seen once. This TCR came from a human donor in good health (CMV status not recorded). Some clones in this sample may be carry-over from other donors' samples. This rearrangement joins TRBV12-3 or TRBV12-4 to TRBJ1-1; TRBD1 matches at 10 bases. Sample: cultured CD8+ T cells from PBMCs, taken from culture after CMV antigen stimulation. CDR3 protein: CASSFPGQGRNTEAFF. In nucleotides, the CDR3 is TGTGCCAGCAGCTTCCCGGGACAGGGGAGGAACACTGAAGCTTTCTTT.